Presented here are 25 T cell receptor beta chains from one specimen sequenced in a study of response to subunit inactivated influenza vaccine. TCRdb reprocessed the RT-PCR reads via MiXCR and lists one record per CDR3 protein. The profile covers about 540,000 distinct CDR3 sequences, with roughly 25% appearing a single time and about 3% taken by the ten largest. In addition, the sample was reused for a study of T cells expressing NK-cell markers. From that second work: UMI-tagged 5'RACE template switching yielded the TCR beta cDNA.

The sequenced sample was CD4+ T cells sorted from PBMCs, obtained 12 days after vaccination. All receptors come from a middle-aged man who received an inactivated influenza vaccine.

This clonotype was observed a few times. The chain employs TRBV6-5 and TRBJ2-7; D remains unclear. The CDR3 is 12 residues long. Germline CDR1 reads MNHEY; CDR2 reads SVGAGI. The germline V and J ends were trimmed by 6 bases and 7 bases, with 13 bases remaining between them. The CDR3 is CASSRTLGEQYF. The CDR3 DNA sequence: TGTGCCAGCAGCCGGACCCTGGGGGAGCAGTACTTC.

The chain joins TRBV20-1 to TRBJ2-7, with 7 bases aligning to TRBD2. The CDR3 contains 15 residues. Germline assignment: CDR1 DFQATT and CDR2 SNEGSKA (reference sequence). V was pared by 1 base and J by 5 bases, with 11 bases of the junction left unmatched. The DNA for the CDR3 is TGCAGTGCTAGAGTCTGGCGGGAGAATCCCAACGAGCAGTACTTC. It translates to CSARVWRENPNEQYF.

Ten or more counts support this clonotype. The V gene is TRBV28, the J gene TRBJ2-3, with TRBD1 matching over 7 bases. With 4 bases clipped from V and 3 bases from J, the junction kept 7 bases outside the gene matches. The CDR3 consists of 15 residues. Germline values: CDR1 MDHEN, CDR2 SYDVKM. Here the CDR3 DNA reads TGTGCCAGCAGTTCGACAGGGTCGCGAACAGATACGCAGTATTTT. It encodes CASSSTGSRTDTQYF. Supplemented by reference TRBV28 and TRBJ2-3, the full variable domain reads DVKVTQSSRYLVKRTGEKVFLECVQDMDHENMFWYRQDPGLGLRLIYFSYDVKMKEKGDIPEGYSVSREKKERFSLILESASTNQTSMYLCASSSTGSRTDTQYFGPGTRLTVL.

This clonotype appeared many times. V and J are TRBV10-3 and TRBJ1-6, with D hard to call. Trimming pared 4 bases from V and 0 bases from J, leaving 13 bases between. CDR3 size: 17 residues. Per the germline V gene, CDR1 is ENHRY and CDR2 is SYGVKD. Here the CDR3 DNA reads TGTGCCATCAGTGCAGCCCCGAGCAGCTCCTATAATTCACCCCTCCACTTT. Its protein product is CAISAAPSSSYNSPLHF.

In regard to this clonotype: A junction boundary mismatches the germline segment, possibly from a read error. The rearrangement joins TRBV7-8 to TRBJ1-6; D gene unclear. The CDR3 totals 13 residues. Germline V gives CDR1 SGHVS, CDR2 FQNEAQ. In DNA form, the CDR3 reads TGTGCCACCAGCACCAGTACAGATTCACCCCTCCACTTT. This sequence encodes CATSTSTDSPLHF.

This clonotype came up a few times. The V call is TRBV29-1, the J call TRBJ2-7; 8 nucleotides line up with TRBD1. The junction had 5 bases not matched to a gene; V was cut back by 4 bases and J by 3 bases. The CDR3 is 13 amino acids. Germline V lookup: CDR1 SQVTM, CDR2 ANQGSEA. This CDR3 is CSVGGQVGYEQYF. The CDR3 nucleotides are TGCAGCGTTGGGGGACAGGTCGGCTACGAGCAGTACTTC.

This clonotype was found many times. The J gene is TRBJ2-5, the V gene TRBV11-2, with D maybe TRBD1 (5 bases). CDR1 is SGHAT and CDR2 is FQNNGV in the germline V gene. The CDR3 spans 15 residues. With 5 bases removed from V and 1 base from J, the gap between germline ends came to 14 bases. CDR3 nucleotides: TGTGCCAGCAGCATCGTGAGACAGAGCCAAGAGACCCAGTACTTC. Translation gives CASSIVRQSQETQYF.

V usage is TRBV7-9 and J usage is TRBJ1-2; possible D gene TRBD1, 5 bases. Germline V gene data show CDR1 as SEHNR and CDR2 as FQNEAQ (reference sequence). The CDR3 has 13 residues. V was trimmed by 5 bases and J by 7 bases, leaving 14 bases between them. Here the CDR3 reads CASSTRAEFGYTF. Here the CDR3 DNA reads TGTGCCAGCAGCACCAGGGCCGAGTTTGGCTACACCTTC.

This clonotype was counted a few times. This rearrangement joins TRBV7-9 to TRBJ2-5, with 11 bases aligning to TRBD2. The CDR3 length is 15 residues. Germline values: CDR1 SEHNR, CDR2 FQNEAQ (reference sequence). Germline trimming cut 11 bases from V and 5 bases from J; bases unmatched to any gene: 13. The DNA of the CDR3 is TGTGCCGGCCAAGTAGCGGGAGGGCCCCAGGAGACCCAGTACTTC. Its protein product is CAGQVAGGPQETQYF. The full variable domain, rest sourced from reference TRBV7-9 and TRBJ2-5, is DTGVSQNPRHKITKRGQNVTFRCDPISEHNRLYWYRQTLGQGPEFLTYFQNEAQLEKSRLLSDRFSAERPKGSFSTLEIQRTEQGDSAMYLCAGQVAGGPQETQYFGPGTRLLVL.

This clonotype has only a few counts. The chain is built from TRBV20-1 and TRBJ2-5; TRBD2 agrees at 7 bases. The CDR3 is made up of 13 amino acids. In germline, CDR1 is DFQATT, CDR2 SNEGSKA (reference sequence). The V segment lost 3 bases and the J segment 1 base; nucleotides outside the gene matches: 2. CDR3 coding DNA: TGCAGTGCTAGGGGACTACCCCAAGAGACCCAGTACTTC. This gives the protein CSARGLPQETQYF.

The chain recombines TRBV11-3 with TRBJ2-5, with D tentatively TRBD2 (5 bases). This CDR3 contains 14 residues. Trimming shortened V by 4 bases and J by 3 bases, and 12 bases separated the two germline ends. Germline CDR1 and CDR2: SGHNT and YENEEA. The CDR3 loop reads CASSSSGLEETQYF. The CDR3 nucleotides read TGTGCCAGCAGCTCCTCTGGACTCGAAGAGACCCAGTACTTC.

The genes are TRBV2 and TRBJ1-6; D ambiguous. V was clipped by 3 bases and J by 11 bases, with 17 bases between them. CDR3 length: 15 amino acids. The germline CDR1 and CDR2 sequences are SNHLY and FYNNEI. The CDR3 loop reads CASSESPFAVAPLHF. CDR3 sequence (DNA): TGTGCCAGCAGTGAGAGTCCCTTCGCGGTTGCACCCCTCCACTTT.

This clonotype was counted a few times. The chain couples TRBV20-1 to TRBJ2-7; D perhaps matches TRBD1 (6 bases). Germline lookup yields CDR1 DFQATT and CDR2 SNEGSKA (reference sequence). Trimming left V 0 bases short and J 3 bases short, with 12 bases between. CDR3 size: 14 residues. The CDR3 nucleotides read TGCAGTGCTAGAGATGCAGGGGCTGGCTACGAGCAGTACTTC. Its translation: CSARDAGAGYEQYF.

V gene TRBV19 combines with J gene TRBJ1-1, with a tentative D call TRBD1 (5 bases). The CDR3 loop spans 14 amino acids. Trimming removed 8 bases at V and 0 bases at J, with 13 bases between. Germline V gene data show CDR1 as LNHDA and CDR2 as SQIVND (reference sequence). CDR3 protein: CASGRAGMNTEAFF. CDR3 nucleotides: TGTGCCAGTGGTCGGGCAGGGATGAACACTGAAGCTTTCTTT.

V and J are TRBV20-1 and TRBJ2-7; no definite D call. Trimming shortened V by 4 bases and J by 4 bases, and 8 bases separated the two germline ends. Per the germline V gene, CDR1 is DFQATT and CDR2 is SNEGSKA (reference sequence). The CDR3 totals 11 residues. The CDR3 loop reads CSANMRYEQYF. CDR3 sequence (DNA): TGCAGTGCTAATATGAGGTACGAGCAGTACTTC.

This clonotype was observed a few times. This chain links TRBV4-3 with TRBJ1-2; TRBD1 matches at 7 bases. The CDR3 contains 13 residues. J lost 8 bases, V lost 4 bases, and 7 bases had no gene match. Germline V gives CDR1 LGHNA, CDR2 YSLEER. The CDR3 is CASSRNRGFGYTF. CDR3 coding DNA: TGCGCCAGCAGCCGCAACAGGGGATTCGGCTACACCTTC.

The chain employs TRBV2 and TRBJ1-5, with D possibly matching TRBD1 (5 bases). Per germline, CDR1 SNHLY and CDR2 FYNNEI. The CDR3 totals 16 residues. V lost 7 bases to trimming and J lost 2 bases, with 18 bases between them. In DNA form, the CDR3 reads TGTGCCAGCACCTTATACGGTCTCAGGGGCAATCAGCCCCAGCATTTT. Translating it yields CASTLYGLRGNQPQHF.

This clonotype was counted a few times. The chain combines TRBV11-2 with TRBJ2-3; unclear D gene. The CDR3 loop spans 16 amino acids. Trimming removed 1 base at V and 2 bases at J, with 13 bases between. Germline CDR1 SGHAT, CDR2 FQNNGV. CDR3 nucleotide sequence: TGTGCCAGCAGCTTAGTCGCGGATACGAACACAGATACGCAGTATTTT. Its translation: CASSLVADTNTDTQYF. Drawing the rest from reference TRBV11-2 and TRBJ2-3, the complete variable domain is EAGVAQSPRYKIIEKRQSVAFWCNPISGHATLYWYQQILGQGPKLLIQFQNNGVVDDSQLPKDRFSAERLKGVDSTLKIQPAKLEDSAVYLCASSLVADTNTDTQYFGPGTRLTVL.

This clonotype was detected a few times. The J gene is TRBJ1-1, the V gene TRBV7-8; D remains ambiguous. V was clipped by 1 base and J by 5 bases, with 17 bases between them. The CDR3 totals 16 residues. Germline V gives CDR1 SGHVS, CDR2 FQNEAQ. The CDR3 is CASSLEGMRVGTEAFF. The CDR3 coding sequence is TGTGCCAGCAGCTTAGAAGGAATGAGGGTCGGGACTGAAGCTTTCTTT.

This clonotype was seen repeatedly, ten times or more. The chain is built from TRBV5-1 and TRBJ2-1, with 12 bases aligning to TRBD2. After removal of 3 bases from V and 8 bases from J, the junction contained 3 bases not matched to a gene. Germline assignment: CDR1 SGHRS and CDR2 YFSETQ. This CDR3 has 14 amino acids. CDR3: CASSSLAGGHEQFF. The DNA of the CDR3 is TGCGCCAGCAGCTCCCTAGCGGGGGGGCATGAGCAGTTCTTC.

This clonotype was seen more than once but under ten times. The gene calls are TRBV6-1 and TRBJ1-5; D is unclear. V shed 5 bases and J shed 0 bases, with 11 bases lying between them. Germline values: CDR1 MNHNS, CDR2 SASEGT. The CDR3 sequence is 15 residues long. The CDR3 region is CASSQAAHSNQPQHF. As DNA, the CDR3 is TGTGCCAGCAGTCAGGCCGCACATAGCAATCAGCCCCAGCATTTT.

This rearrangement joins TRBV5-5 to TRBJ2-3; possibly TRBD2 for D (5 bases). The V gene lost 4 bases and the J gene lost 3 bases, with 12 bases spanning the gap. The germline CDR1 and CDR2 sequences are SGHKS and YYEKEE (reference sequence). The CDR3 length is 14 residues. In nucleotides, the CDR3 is TGTGCCAGCAGCCCAGTCCGAGGGACAGATACGCAGTATTTT. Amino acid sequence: CASSPVRGTDTQYF.

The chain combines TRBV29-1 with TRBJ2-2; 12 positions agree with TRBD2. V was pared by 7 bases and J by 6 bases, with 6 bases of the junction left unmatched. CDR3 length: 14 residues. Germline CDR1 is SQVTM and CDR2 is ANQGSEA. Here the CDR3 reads CSGRTSGKSGELFF. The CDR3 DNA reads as TGCAGCGGTCGGACTAGCGGGAAATCCGGGGAGCTGTTTTTT.

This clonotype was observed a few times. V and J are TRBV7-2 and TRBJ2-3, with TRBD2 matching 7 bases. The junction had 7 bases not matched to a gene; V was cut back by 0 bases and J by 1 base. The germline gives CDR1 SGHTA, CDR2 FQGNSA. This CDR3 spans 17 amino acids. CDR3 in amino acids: CASSLAFSGSGTDTQYF. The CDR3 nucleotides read TGTGCCAGCAGCTTAGCCTTTAGCGGGTCAGGCACAGATACGCAGTATTTT.

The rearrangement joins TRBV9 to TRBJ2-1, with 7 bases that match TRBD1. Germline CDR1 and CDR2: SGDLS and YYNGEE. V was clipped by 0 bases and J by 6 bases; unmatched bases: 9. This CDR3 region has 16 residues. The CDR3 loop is CASSVVSPAGGNEQFF. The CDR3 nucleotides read TGTGCCAGCAGCGTAGTAAGCCCAGCAGGGGGCAATGAGCAGTTCTTC.